Below, one TCR beta chain is given with its context. The data were obtained in a study of blood T cell repertoires in COVID-19. Data came from immunoSEQ multiplex PCR; TCRdb stores just in-frame clones and leaves some out. The sample shows about 85,000 clones, nearly 90% of them seen only once. In germline, CDR1 is SGHRS, CDR2 YFSETQ. The ends lost 4 bases at V and 1 base at J; junction bases unmatched: 0. This CDR3 comprises 13 residues. This receptor was obtained from a woman of 80 years or more with active or convalescent COVID-19. The specimen sequenced was peripheral blood. V is TRBV5-1 and J is TRBJ2-5; the match to TRBD1 covers 8 bases. The CDR3 protein is CASSGQGQETQYF. CDR3 coding DNA: TGCGCCAGCAGCGGACAGGGCCAAGAGACCCAGTACTTC.